This record covers a single TCR beta chain. Its target antigen remains unknown. Base quality data are lacking; no much larger clone is found one base away. Trimming removed 3 bases from V and 1 base from J, leaving 10 bases between the germline ends. CDR1 and CDR2 were assigned from the germline V gene as SGHNT and YENEEA. The CDR3 runs 15 amino acids, cysteine and phenylalanine included. Here the CDR3 DNA is all that survives: 45 bases in frame from base 1. The data stem from a study of OX40 agonist ivuxolimab in advanced cancers. Turning to the overall study: Ivuxolimab, which targeted the costimulatory receptor OX40 (CD134), was an agonistic, fully human IgG2 monoclonal antibody. The monotherapy dose-escalation portion (N of about 47 patients) of the phase I ivuxolimab trial is reported in the paper. In the dose-escalation cohort, more than 80% of patients were male, and the mean age was around 65 years with a range of roughly 20 to 80. Partial responses were achieved by three dose-escalation patients, of whom one had hepatocellular carcinoma and two had cutaneous melanoma. Of the approximately 54 patients in dose escalation, 19 had hepatocellular carcinoma, some 15 had melanoma, 9 had renal cell carcinoma and 9 had head and neck cancer. Intravenous ivuxolimab was administered to patients every 2 weeks at six dose levels: 0.01, 0.1, 0.3, 1.5, 3 and 10 mg/kg. Patients were allowed to have had prior anti-PD-1, anti-PD-L1 or anti-CTLA-4 therapy, and approximately 40% of the dose-escalation patients had been treated with checkpoint inhibitors. Peripheral TCRbeta sequencing aimed to test whether ivuxolimab altered TCR sequence diversity and caused clonal T-cell expansion.

The trial excluded patients who had a history of autoimmune disease or who were on systemic immunosuppression. Peripheral blood for TCR sequencing was drawn from every dose cohort at baseline, at cycle 4 day 1 and at cycle 7 day 1. Samples came from an open-label, multicenter, first-in-human phase I dose-escalation trial of ivuxolimab. Adults with locally advanced or metastatic head and neck squamous cell, hepatocellular, melanoma or renal cell carcinoma were enrolled in the trial. Before TCR sequencing, CD4+ T cells and CD8+ T cells from peripheral blood were sorted into separate populations. The investigation overall reported the following: Low levels of normalized T-cell clonal expansion were also shown by some nonresponding patients. Antigen specificity was not determined for the clonally expanded peripheral T cells. At doses of 0.1 to 3.0 mg/kg, clonal expansion of both CD4+ and CD8+ blood T cells was observed from baseline to week 6. In the 0.1-3.0 mg/kg groups, partial responders had among the lowest normalized peripheral clonal expansion, particularly in CD8+ T cells. After ivuxolimab, CD8+ T cells had more expanded clones than CD4+ T cells on average.

To sequence the TCRbeta CDR3 region, genomic DNA was isolated from the sorted cells. The immunoSEQ Assay was used for sequencing of TCRbeta CDR3 regions. Held by TCRdb, this immuneACCESS table contains in-frame sequences only and omits some clones. Under half of the omission traces to an unresolved V gene where checked; the cause of the rest is unknown. This sample comprises roughly 90,000 clones, roughly nine tenths of them detected only once. Together, the top ten hold roughly 1.4% of the sample. Sequences were derived from CD4+ or CD8+ T cells sorted from blood, sampled in a trial of the OX40 agonist ivuxolimab. Rearrangement joined TRBV11-3 to TRBJ1-3; the D gene is unclear. The clonotype comes from an adult with an advanced solid tumor such as melanoma, head and neck, liver or kidney cancer. The CDR3 protein is CASSFGRESGNTIYF. The DNA is as follows: TGTGCCAGCAGCTTCGGACGGGAATCTGGAAACACCATATATTTT.